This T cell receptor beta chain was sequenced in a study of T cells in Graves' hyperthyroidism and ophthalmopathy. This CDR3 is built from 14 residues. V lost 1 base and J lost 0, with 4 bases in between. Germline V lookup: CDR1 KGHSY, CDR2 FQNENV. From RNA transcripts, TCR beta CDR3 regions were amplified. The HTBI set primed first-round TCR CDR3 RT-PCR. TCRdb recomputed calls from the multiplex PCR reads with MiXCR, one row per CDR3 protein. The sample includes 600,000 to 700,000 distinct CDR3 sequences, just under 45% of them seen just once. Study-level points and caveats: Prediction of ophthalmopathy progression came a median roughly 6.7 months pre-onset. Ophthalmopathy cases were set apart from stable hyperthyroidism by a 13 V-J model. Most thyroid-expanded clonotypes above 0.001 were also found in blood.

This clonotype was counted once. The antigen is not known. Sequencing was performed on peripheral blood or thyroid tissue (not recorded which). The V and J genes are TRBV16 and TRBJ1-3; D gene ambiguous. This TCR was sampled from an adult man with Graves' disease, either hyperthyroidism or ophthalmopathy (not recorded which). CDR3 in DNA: TGTGCCAGCAGCCAATACAACTCTGGAAACACCATATATTTT. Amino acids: CASSQYNSGNTIYF.